This TCR beta chain stems from a study of tissue T cells after allogeneic stem cell transplantation. Overall study findings and caveats: Only a limited share of tissue TCRs appeared in blood or spleen.

The data were produced by immunoSEQ multiplex PCR, yet TCRdb's version contains in-frame clones alone and is incomplete. The sample consists of 4,000 to 6,000 clones, 69% of them appearing once. This research-autopsy study prospectively enrolled adult allogeneic hematopoietic cell transplant recipients with steroid-refractory graft-versus-host disease. As concerns this clone: Its antigen is not identified.

Trimming removed 3 bases from V and 10 bases from J, with 7 bases in between. In germline, CDR1 is MNHEY, CDR2 SVGAGI. This CDR3 is 12 amino acids long. The receptor was derived from a female patient aged 18 to 49 with steroid-refractory graft-versus-host disease after an allogeneic stem cell transplant. Some of the T cells might come from the graft donor. This specimen was duodenal tissue, taken at autopsy. The V and J genes are TRBV6-5 and TRBJ1-6, with D maybe TRBD1 (5 bases). CDR3 DNA sequence: TGTGCCAGCAGTTATGGGGGATCACCCCTCCACTTT. Amino acid sequence: CASSYGGSPLHF.